The present entry profiles one T cell receptor beta chain with its context. The junction and the germline gene differ at one end; a read error may be behind it. This CDR3 comprises 13 residues. CDR1 is LNHNV and CDR2 is YYDKDF in the germline V gene (reference sequence). The data are from a study of blood T cell repertoires in COVID-19. Study-level information: Samples taken during acute and convalescent COVID-19 were collected in the United States, Italy and Spain. The analysed material was cDNA or gDNA that came from T cells, B-cell-depleted T cells, or PBMCs.

In the original analysis: It was from reference gene primer amplification that nucleated cell counts were estimated. Sequencing used immunoSEQ multiplex PCR; TCRdb keeps in-frame clones, though not all of them. The V and J calls and clone size are taken from that table; D and trimming were inferred from the DNA. The data hold 140,000 to 150,000 clones, with 70% to 90% observed a single time. This receptor was obtained from a woman in her twenties or thirties with acute COVID-19. Sequenced sample: PBMCs or T cells enriched from blood (not recorded which). The V and J genes are TRBV15 and TRBJ2-7, with D possibly being TRBD1 (5 bases). CDR3 protein: CATSRHPEGVQFF. For the CDR3, the DNA is TGTGCCACCAGCAGACACCCTGAAGGGGTACAATTCTTC.